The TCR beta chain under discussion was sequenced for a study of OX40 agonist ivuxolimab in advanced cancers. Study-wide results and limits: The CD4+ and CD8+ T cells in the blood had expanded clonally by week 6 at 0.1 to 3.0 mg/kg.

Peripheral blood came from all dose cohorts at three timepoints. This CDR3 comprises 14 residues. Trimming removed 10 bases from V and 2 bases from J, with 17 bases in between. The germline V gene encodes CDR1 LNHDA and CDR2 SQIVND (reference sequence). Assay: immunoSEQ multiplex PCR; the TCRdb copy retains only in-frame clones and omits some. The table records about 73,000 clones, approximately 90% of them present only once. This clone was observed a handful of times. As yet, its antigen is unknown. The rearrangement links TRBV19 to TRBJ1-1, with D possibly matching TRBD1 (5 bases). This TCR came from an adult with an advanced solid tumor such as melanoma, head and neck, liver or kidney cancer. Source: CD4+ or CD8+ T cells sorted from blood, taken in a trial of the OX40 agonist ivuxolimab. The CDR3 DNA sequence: TGTGCCACTCGGGGGAGGGGTAGCAACACTGAAGCTTTCTTT. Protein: CATRGRGSNTEAFF.